Below are 24 T cell receptor beta chains sequenced from a single sample in a study of shared clonotypes between healthy human individuals. Method: immunoSEQ multiplex PCR; TCRdb's copy keeps in-frame clones and lacks some. The table includes some 2.4 million clones, over 85% detected once. Sequenced: naive CD4+ T cells from PBMCs. Subset denoted: CD45RA+ positively selected. Receptors originate from a man younger than 30 in good health. Some clones in this sample may be carry-over from other donors' samples.

Turning to this clone: No DNA is shown, since the ends of the CDR3 on it are uncertain; the CDR3 is the one TCRdb lists. The chain uses TRBV28 and TRBJ1-2; the DNA was not compared with TRBD1, the D call given in the table. From germline, CDR1 is MDHEN and CDR2 SYDVKM. A total of 16 residues make up the CDR3, ends included. This CDR3 is CASSSSGQGVHYGYTF.

For this clone: Without the conserved terminal phenylalanine or tryptophan, this CDR3 likely stems from a read error. The DNA is left out, because the CDR3 cannot be placed on it with certainty; the CDR3 is given as TCRdb lists it. The chain recombines TRBV6-5 with TRBJ1-1; no check of the table's D call, TRBD1, against the DNA was made. The CDR3 spans 11 amino acids, including both terminal residues. Germline V CDR1 and CDR2: MNHEY, SVGAGI. CDR3 sequence: CASSYSRGTFL.

There are a few counts of this clone. The chain joins TRBV11-1 to TRBJ1-4; no clear D. CDR1 and CDR2 (germline): SGHAT, FQDESV (reference sequence). The CDR3 length is 14 residues. The V gene lost 5 bases and the J gene lost 3 bases, with 10 bases spanning the gap. The CDR3 loop reads CASSRGVPNEKLFF. CDR3 coding DNA: TGTGCCAGCAGCCGCGGGGTACCTAATGAAAAACTGTTTTTT. The variable domain in full, with the rest retrieved from reference TRBV11-1 and TRBJ1-4, is EAEVAQSPRYKITEKSQAVAFWCDPISGHATLYWYRQILGQGPELLVQFQDESVVDDSQLPKDRFSAERLKGVDSTLKIQPAELGDSAMYLCASSRGVPNEKLFFGSGTQLSVL.

A few counts support this clone. The chain recombines TRBV30 with TRBJ2-6, with D tentatively TRBD1 (5 bases). The CDR3 consists of 13 residues. The V and J ends lost 7 bases and 0 bases respectively, with 7 bases between them. Per germline, CDR1 GTSNPN and CDR2 SVGIG (reference sequence). The CDR3, as DNA: TGTGCCTCCGACAGCTCTGGGGCCAACGTCCTGACTTTC. It translates to CASDSSGANVLTF. Combining the CDR3 with reference TRBV30 and TRBJ2-6 gives the whole variable domain SQTIHQWPATLVQPVGSPLSLECTVEGTSNPNLYWYRQAAGRGLQLLFYSVGIGQISSEVPQNLSASRPQDRQFILSSKKLLLSDSGFYLCASDSSGANVLTFGAGSRLTVL.

This clone appeared a single time. The chain carries TRBV5-1 and TRBJ2-5; tentatively, D is TRBD2 (6 bases). Trimming stripped 0 bases from V and 4 bases from J, with 13 bases between. CDR3 length equals 15 residues. From germline, CDR1 is SGHRS and CDR2 YFSETQ. This CDR3 is CASSLAGGGIETQYF. In DNA, the CDR3 is TGCGCCAGCAGCTTGGCCGGCGGAGGGATAGAGACCCAGTACTTC.

The gene calls are TRBV19 and TRBJ2-5; no reliable D call. The CDR3 consists of 15 residues. V lost 4 bases and J 5 bases, leaving 17 bases between the germline ends. Germline CDR1 and CDR2: LNHDA and SQIVND (reference sequence). The CDR3 sequence: CASSRSVAGSETQYF. The CDR3 bases are TGTGCCAGTAGTAGGAGCGTGGCAGGATCGGAGACCCAGTACTTC.

This sequence joins TRBV15 and TRBJ2-1; TRBD2 matches 9 bases. The trim removed 2 bases at V and 5 bases at J, leaving 1 base unmatched. The CDR3 consists of 14 residues. CDR1 LNHNV and CDR2 YYDKDF come from the germline V gene (reference sequence). The CDR3 is CATSRRTSDNEQFF. As DNA, the CDR3 is TGTGCCACCAGCAGAAGGACTAGCGACAATGAGCAGTTCTTC.

This chain connects TRBV28 to TRBJ2-4; TRBD1 matches 8 bases. There are 14 residues in the CDR3. Germline values: CDR1 MDHEN, CDR2 SYDVKM. Trimming cost V 9 bases and J 7 bases; bases outside gene matches: 11. DNA for the CDR3: TGTGCCAGTTTACAGGGGGGCGCCTATAACATTCAGTACTTC. Protein: CASLQGGAYNIQYF.

The chain recombines TRBV4-1 with TRBJ2-2; 7 nucleotides match TRBD1. V was pared by 0 bases and J by 1 base, with 2 bases of the junction left unmatched. This CDR3 is 16 amino acids long. Germline CDR1 MGHRA, CDR2 YSYEKL. DNA for the CDR3: TGCGCCAGCAGCCAAGAGGGACAGAGGAACACCGGGGAGCTGTTTTTT. This encodes CASSQEGQRNTGELFF.

This clone was picked up one time. This chain links TRBV28 with TRBJ2-2; tentative D call: TRBD1 (6 bases). Germline V gives CDR1 MDHEN, CDR2 SYDVKM. This CDR3 region has 16 residues. Trimming shortened V by 2 bases and J by 4 bases, and 14 bases separated the two germline ends. The CDR3 region has the DNA TGTGCCAGCAGTTTACTCCCGGGACAAGCCACCGGGGAGCTGTTTTTT. It codes for CASSLLPGQATGELFF.

The chain recombines TRBV11-2 with TRBJ2-7; 11 bases match TRBD2. Germline CDR1 and CDR2: SGHAT and FQNNGV. V was clipped by 5 bases and J by 4 bases; unmatched bases: 7. This CDR3 has 15 amino acids. The DNA for the CDR3 is TGTGCCAGCAGCGTTAGCGGGAGGGTTATTTACGAGCAGTACTTC. Amino acid sequence: CASSVSGRVIYEQYF.

This CDR3 reads CASSLFGRLEQETQYF. CDR3 DNA sequence: TGCGCCAGCAGCTTGTTTGGCCGGCTAGAGCAAGAGACCCAGTACTTC. This chain connects TRBV5-1 to TRBJ2-5, with D unclear. The V end was cut by 1 base, the J end by 2 bases, with 15 bases between. Germline V lookup: CDR1 SGHRS, CDR2 YFSETQ. There are 16 residues in the CDR3.

This sequence joins TRBV28 and TRBJ1-1; D might be TRBD1 (5 bases). Germline CDR1 MDHEN, CDR2 SYDVKM. V lost 3 bases and J 7 bases, leaving 12 bases between the germline ends. The length of the CDR3 is 13 residues. CDR3 protein: CASSFRGPREAFF. The CDR3 region has the DNA TGTGCCAGCAGTTTCCGGGGACCTCGTGAAGCTTTCTTT.

With regard to this clone: Other DNA sequences in the sample encode the same CDR3. The chain employs TRBV5-1 and TRBJ2-2; tentatively, D is TRBD1 (6 bases). Germline lookup yields CDR1 SGHRS and CDR2 YFSETQ. The CDR3 loop spans 14 amino acids. Trimming stripped 4 bases from V and 1 base from J, with 8 bases between. CDR3 amino acids: CASSPQGNTGELFF. The DNA for the CDR3 is TGCGCCAGCAGCCCACAGGGGAACACCGGGGAGCTGTTTTTT.

This chain uses TRBV10-3 with TRBJ2-1; 8 bases agree with TRBD2. The CDR3 is 15 residues long. Unmatched junction bases numbered 5, after V lost 3 bases and J lost 4 bases. Germline V CDR1 and CDR2: ENHRY, SYGVKD. This CDR3 reads CAISDISGAYNEQFF. CDR3 bases: TGTGCCATCAGTGATATTAGCGGGGCTTACAATGAGCAGTTCTTC.

The rearrangement links TRBV7-2 to TRBJ1-2, with TRBD1 as a possible D gene (5 bases). CDR1 and CDR2 from the germline V gene are SGHTA and FQGNSA. V lost 2 bases and J 4 bases, leaving 11 bases between the germline ends. This CDR3 is built from 14 residues. CDR3 residues: CASSLLRDGYGYTF. As DNA, the CDR3 is TGTGCCAGCAGCTTACTCAGGGACGGCTATGGCTACACCTTC.

V and J are TRBV2 and TRBJ1-1, with TRBD1 as a possible D gene (5 bases). V was clipped by 4 bases and J by 2 bases, with 8 bases between them. CDR1 is SNHLY, CDR2 FYNNEI, per germline. The CDR3 loop spans 13 amino acids. The CDR3 nucleotides read TGTGCCAGCAGTGCAGGGATTAACACTGAAGCTTTCTTT. Translating it yields CASSAGINTEAFF. The entire variable domain, with the rest obtained from reference TRBV2 and TRBJ1-1, is as follows: EPEVTQTPSHQVTQMGQEVILRCVPISNHLYFYWYRQILGQKVEFLVSFYNNEISEKSEIFDDQFSVERPDGSNFTLKIRSTKLEDSAMYFCASSAGINTEAFFGQGTRLTVV.

The chain is built from TRBV11-2 and TRBJ2-5; D unresolved. There are 12 residues in the CDR3. Trimming took off 2 bases at V and 2 bases at J, with 3 bases between the two ends. Germline V lookup: CDR1 SGHAT, CDR2 FQNNGV. The CDR3 reads CASSLQQETQYF. DNA of the CDR3: TGTGCCAGCAGCTTACAGCAAGAGACCCAGTACTTC.

CDR3 nucleotides: TGTGCCAGCAGCTTGGTCCCCGCAGAGGAGCAGTTCTTC. Translated, it gives CASSLVPAEEQFF. This chain links TRBV5-4 with TRBJ2-1; the D is unclear. This CDR3 is 13 amino acids long. Germline V gives CDR1 SGHNT, CDR2 YYREEE (reference sequence). The V gene lost 0 bases and the J gene lost 10 bases, with 11 bases spanning the gap.

The chain joins TRBV28 to TRBJ1-2; tentatively, D is TRBD1 (5 bases). This CDR3 comprises 14 residues. The V gene's germline CDR1 is MDHEN and CDR2 SYDVKM. The germline V and J ends were trimmed by 3 bases and 4 bases, with 12 bases remaining between them. CDR3 in DNA: TGTGCCAGCAGTTTCGCCGACAGACTCTATGGCTACACCTTC. It specifies CASSFADRLYGYTF.

This clone came up a few times. The sample carries other DNA sequences with the same CDR3. J is TRBJ2-3 and V is TRBV5-1; no clear D. The ends were cut back, 0 bases at V and 0 bases at J, with 5 bases in the middle. The germline CDR1 and CDR2 sequences are SGHRS and YFSETQ. The CDR3 length is 14 residues. The CDR3 loop is CASSLADSTDTQYF. CDR3 sequence (DNA): TGCGCCAGCAGCTTGGCCGACAGCACAGATACGCAGTATTTT.

The chain joins TRBV28 to TRBJ1-5; 7 bases agree with TRBD1. There are 15 residues in the CDR3. Trimming removed 5 bases from V and 7 bases from J; junction bases left unmatched: 11. CDR1 MDHEN and CDR2 SYDVKM come from the germline V gene. The CDR3 DNA reads TGTGCCAGCAGTACCCTCGACAGGGCTGACCAGCCCCAGCATTTT. It translates to CASSTLDRADQPQHF.

The rearrangement uses TRBV30 and TRBJ2-7; possibly TRBD1 for D (6 bases). Germline values: CDR1 GTSNPN, CDR2 SVGIG (reference sequence). Trimming removed 7 bases at V and 5 bases at J, with 15 bases between. This CDR3 is 12 amino acids long. CDR3 in DNA: TGTGCCTCCTCCGGGACATTTAACGAGCAGTACTTC. It is translated as CASSGTFNEQYF.

This clone came up once. The chain recombines TRBV19 with TRBJ1-1; D perhaps matches TRBD1 (5 bases). The CDR3 runs to 15 residues. V lost 1 base, J lost 11 bases, and 20 bases lay in between. CDR1 LNHDA and CDR2 SQIVND come from the germline V gene (reference sequence). The CDR3 nucleotides read TGTGCCAGTAGTATAGTAAGGGGAGACGAGGACGGGGCTTTCTTT. This gives the protein CASSIVRGDEDGAFF.